Ten or more counts support the clone carrying this TCR beta chain. The target antigen is unknown. The entry originates in a study of CD8 T cells in ankylosing spondylitis. Study outcomes and limitations: Characteristic of ankylosing spondylitis blood, it appeared, was a TCR beta motif comprising about eight highly homologous variants.

The CDR3 loop spans 12 amino acids. V gave up 3 bases and J gave up 8 bases, with 8 bases separating them. TCRdb processed the 5' RACE reads anew with MiXCR; each CDR3 protein has one entry. The table lists around 230,000 distinct CDR3 sequences, roughly 8.6% of them singletons, with around 6.8% in the top ten. Sequencing was carried out using blood, either unsorted or a sorted T cell fraction (not recorded which). V and J are TRBV12-3 or TRBV12-4 and TRBJ2-1; D may be TRBD2 (5 bases). The TCR originated in a male donor with ankylosing spondylitis or in good health (not recorded which). In nucleotides, the CDR3 is TGTGCCAGCAGTTTTCGAGGGCATGAGCAGTTCTTC. Encoded protein: CASSFRGHEQFF.